Listed below are T cell receptor beta chains from one sample, sequenced in a study of blood T cell repertoires in COVID-19. The protocol was immunoSEQ multiplex PCR, while the TCRdb copy is restricted to in-frame clones and leaves out a portion. The repertoire holds tens of thousands of clones, 89% seen once, with about 3.3% in the top ten. Specimen: peripheral blood. Every receptor here comes from a woman in her sixties or seventies with acute or convalescent COVID-19. CDR3s include the opening cysteine and the closing phenylalanine or tryptophan. A D gene is named only where the DNA matches it firmly. A row's size may be missing; if present it is once, few, many or a size class.

- | TRBJ1-3 | TRBV27 | - | CASSPYSGSRTTIYF | TGTGCCAGCAGTCCATACAGTGGCTCGAGAACCACCATATATTTT
- | TRBJ1-1 | TRBV19 | TRBD1 | CASSVTGGMNTEAFF | TGTGCCAGTAGTGTAACAGGGGGTATGAACACTGAAGCTTTCTTT
- | TRBJ1-2 | TRBV5-1 | - | CASSLAASNYGYTF | TGCGCCAGCAGCTTGGCCGCCAGTAACTATGGCTACACCTTC
- | TRBJ2-7 | TRBV3-1/TRBV3-2 | TRBD2 | CASSQQGLAGMASYEQYF | TGTGCCAGCAGCCAACAGGGACTAGCGGGAATGGCGTCCTACGAGCAGTACTTC
- | TRBJ2-5 | TRBV7-6 | TRBD2 | CASSLSRAGGLETQYF | TGTGCCAGCAGCTTATCCCGAGCGGGGGGGCTAGAGACCCAGTACTTC
medium-sized | TRBJ2-5 | TRBV6-1 | TRBD2 | CASSEGGGQETQYF | TGTGCCAGCAGTGAAGGCGGGGGACAAGAGACCCAGTACTTC
- | TRBJ1-2 | TRBV18 | - | CASSPPVVREPYGYTF | TGTGCCAGCTCACCACCGGTCGTACGGGAGCCCTATGGCTACACCTTC
- | TRBJ1-6 | TRBV7-9 | - | CASSPGGALHF | TGTGCCAGCAGCCCTGGGGGGGCCCTCCACTTT
- | TRBJ2-7 | TRBV3-1/TRBV3-2 | - | CASSQDWAASYEQYF | TGTGCCAGCAGCCAAGACTGGGCAGCTTCCTACGAGCAGTACTTC
- | TRBJ2-3 | TRBV13 | - | CASSLGLGRDTQYF | TGTGCCAGCAGCTTAGGACTAGGCCGAGATACGCAGTATTTT
- | TRBJ1-6 | TRBV7-2 | - | CASSLAGVNSPLHF | TGTGCCAGCAGCTTAGCAGGGGTTAATTCACCCCTCCACTTT
once | TRBJ2-5 | TRBV30 | TRBD2 | CAWGRYLTHTGGETQYF | TGTGCCTGGGGCCGCTACCTGACGCACACGGGGGGAGAGACCCAGTACTTC
- | TRBJ2-3 | TRBV5-4 | TRBD2 | CASSTLAGASTDTQYF | TGTGCCAGCAGCACGCTAGCGGGGGCTAGCACAGATACGCAGTATTTT
- | TRBJ2-3 | TRBV10-3 | TRBD1 | CAISGGTGADTQYF | TGTGCCATCAGTGGCGGGACAGGGGCAGATACGCAGTATTTT
- | TRBJ1-1 | TRBV30 | - | CAWRQSKTEAFF | TGTGCCTGGCGACAGTCGAAAACTGAAGCTTTCTTT
- | TRBJ2-1 | TRBV5-1 | - | CASSSIKTGINNEQFF | TGCGCCAGCAGCTCGATCAAAACAGGGATAAACAATGAGCAGTTCTTC
- | TRBJ2-5 | TRBV11-2 | TRBD2 | CASSLEAGGIGTQYF | TGTGCCAGCAGCCTTGAGGCGGGGGGAATAGGGACCCAGTACTTC
- | TRBJ1-4 | TRBV9 | TRBD1 | CASSPRDREDEKLFF | TGTGCCAGCAGCCCCCGGGACAGGGAGGATGAAAAACTGTTTTTT
- | TRBJ1-6 | TRBV5-5 | - | CASSLATGVGSPLHF | TGTGCCAGCAGCTTGGCAACGGGGGTAGGCTCACCCCTCCACTTT
- | TRBJ1-4 | TRBV5-4 | TRBD1 | CASSLQGGDEKLFF | TGTGCCAGCAGCTTACAGGGGGGGGATGAAAAACTGTTTTTT
- | TRBJ2-1 | TRBV19 | TRBD1 | CASSRSQGQGRFF | TGTGCCAGTAGTAGATCGCAAGGACAGGGACGGTTCTTC
- | TRBJ2-1 | TRBV6-5 | TRBD1 | CASSRDRDGNEQFF | TGTGCCAGCAGCCGGGACAGGGATGGCAATGAGCAGTTCTTC
- | TRBJ2-5 | TRBV7-2 | TRBD1 | CASSVAGGSETQYF | TGTGCCAGCAGCGTAGCAGGGGGTTCCGAGACCCAGTACTTC
- | TRBJ2-5 | TRBV5-4 | - | CASSLAAGQETQYF | TGTGCCAGCAGCTTGGCAGCAGGGCAAGAGACCCAGTACTTC
- | TRBJ2-1 | TRBV3-1/TRBV3-2 | TRBD1 | CASSRNPGTGGSYNEQFF | TGTGCCAGCAGCCGGAATCCCGGGACAGGGGGCTCCTACAATGAGCAGTTCTTC